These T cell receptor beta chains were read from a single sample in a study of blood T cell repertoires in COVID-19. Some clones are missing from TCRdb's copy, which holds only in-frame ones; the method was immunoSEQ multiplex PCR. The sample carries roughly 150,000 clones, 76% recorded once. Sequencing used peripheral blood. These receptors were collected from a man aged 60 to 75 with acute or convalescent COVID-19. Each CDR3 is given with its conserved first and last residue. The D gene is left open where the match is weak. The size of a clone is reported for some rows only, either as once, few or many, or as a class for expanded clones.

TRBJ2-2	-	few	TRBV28	CASSLGGAGELFF	TGTGCCAGCAGTTTGGGGGGGGCAGGGGAGCTGTTTTTT
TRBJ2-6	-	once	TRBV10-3	CAISTGQLTGANVLTF	TGTGCCATCAGTACGGGACAACTAACTGGGGCCAACGTCCTGACTTTC
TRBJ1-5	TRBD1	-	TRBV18	CASSPWTGERNQPQHF	TGTGCCAGCTCACCCTGGACAGGGGAGCGCAATCAGCCCCAGCATTTT
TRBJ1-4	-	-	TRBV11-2	CASNPGRTAAAEKLFF	TGTGCCAGCAACCCCGGCAGGACAGCGGCGGCTGAAAAACTGTTTTTT
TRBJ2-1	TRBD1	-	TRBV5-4	CASSLGNPGQGNEQFF	TGTGCCAGCAGCTTGGGAAATCCGGGACAGGGGAATGAGCAGTTCTTC
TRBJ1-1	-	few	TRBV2	CANTGHPNTEAFF	TGTGCCAATACGGGACACCCGAACACTGAAGCTTTCTTT
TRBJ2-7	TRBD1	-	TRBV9	CASSVDDRDSYEQYF	TGTGCCAGCAGCGTAGATGACAGGGACTCCTACGAGCAGTACTTC
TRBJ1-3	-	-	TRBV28	CASGPPGTTGNTIYF	TGTGCCAGCGGACCGCCGGGGACAACTGGAAACACCATATATTTT
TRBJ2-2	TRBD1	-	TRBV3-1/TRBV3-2	CASSATGGIGELFF	TGTGCCAGCAGCGCGACAGGGGGCATTGGGGAGCTGTTTTTT
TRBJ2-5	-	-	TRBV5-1	CASSLAGASGAETQYF	TGCGCCAGCAGCTTGGCCGGAGCCTCAGGGGCGGAGACCCAGTACTTC
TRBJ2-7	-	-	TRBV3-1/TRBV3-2	CASSQGGGSYEQYF	TGTGCCAGCAGCCAAGGAGGAGGGAGCTACGAGCAGTACTTC
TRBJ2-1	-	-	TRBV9	CASSESGHLNNEQFF	TGTGCCAGCAGCGAAAGCGGGCACTTAAACAATGAGCAGTTCTTC
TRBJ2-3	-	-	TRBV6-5	CASSHSGLQTDTQYF	TGTGCCAGCAGTCACTCGGGACTGCAAACAGATACGCAGTATTTT
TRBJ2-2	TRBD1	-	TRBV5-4	CASSKPGTANTGELFF	TGTGCCAGCAGCAAACCCGGGACAGCTAACACCGGGGAGCTGTTTTTT
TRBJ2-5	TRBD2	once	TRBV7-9	CASTRTSGMNQETQYF	TGTGCCAGCACGCGGACTAGCGGGATGAACCAAGAGACCCAGTACTTC
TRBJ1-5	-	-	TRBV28	CASSSLQGAVNQPQHF	TGTGCCAGCAGTTCCTTACAGGGTGCAGTAAATCAGCCCCAGCATTTT
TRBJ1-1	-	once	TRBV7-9	CASSLVGTMGTEAFF	TGTGCCAGCAGCTTAGTAGGGACAATGGGCACTGAAGCTTTCTTT
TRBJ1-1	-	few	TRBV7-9	CASSLVGGWNTEAFF	TGTGCCAGCAGCTTAGTCGGGGGTTGGAACACTGAAGCTTTCTTT
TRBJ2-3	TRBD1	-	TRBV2	CASRWTGGTDTQYF	TGTGCCAGCAGATGGACAGGGGGCACAGATACGCAGTATTTT
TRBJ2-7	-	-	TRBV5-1	CASSLEAEYEQYF	TGCGCCAGCAGCTTGGAAGCTGAGTACGAGCAGTACTTC
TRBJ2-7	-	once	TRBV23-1	CASTLKGVGGSYEQYF	TGCGCCAGCACCCTCAAAGGGGTCGGGGGCTCCTACGAGCAGTACTTC
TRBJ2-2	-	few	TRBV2	CASTPGQNTGELFF	TGTGCCAGCACTCCCGGACAAAACACCGGGGAGCTGTTTTTT
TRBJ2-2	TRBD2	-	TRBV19	CASSIGALAGGTGELFF	TGTGCCAGTAGTATAGGAGCACTAGCGGGAGGCACCGGGGAGCTGTTTTTT
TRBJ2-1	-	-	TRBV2	CASSMTARNEQFF	TGTGCCAGCAGCATGACAGCTAGAAATGAGCAGTTCTTC
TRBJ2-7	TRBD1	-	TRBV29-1	CSFALGQGAGYEQYF	TGCAGCTTTGCTTTGGGACAGGGGGCAGGCTACGAGCAGTACTTC
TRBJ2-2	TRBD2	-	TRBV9	CASSPWLAGGPNGELFF	TGTGCCAGCAGCCCCTGGCTAGCGGGAGGGCCGAACGGGGAGCTGTTTTTT
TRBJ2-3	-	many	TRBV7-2	CASSAYSSSTDTQYF	TGTGCCAGCAGCGCGTACAGTTCTAGCACAGATACGCAGTATTTT
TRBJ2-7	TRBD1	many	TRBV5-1	CASSGRGTGVDEQYF	TGCGCCAGCAGCGGCCGCGGGACAGGAGTAGACGAGCAGTACTTC
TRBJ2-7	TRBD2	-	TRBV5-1	CASSLASPSGNPYEQYF	TGCGCCAGCAGCTTGGCCTCCCCTAGCGGGAATCCCTACGAGCAGTACTTC
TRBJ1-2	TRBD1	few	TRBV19	CASSLDRGDYGYTF	TGTGCCAGTAGTTTGGACAGGGGGGACTATGGCTACACCTTC
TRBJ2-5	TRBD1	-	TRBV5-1	CASRPGQEETQYF	TGCGCCAGCAGACCGGGACAGGAAGAGACCCAGTACTTC
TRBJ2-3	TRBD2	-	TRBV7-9	CASSLLAGGNTDTQYF	TGTGCCAGCAGCCTACTAGCGGGAGGGAACACAGATACGCAGTATTTT
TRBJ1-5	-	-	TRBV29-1	CSVGSGNQPQHF	TGCAGCGTTGGGTCCGGGAATCAGCCCCAGCATTTT
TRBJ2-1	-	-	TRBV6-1	CASSEDVAVSQFF	TGTGCCAGCAGTGAAGATGTAGCGGTAAGCCAGTTCTTC
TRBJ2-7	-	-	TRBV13	CASSLRGEQYF	TGTGCCAGCAGCTTAAGGGGCGAGCAGTACTTC
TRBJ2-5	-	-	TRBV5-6	CASSLEYRVSPETQYF	TGTGCCAGCAGCTTGGAATACAGGGTTAGTCCGGAGACCCAGTACTTC
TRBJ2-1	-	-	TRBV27	CASSKDNFRNEQFF	TGTGCCAGCAGCAAGGACAATTTTCGGAATGAGCAGTTCTTC
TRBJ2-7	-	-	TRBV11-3	CASSLAGGQSEQYF	TGTGCCAGCAGCTTAGCGGGAGGACAGTCCGAGCAGTACTTC
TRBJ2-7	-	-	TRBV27	CASSFPRGEQYF	TGTGCCAGCAGTTTTCCAAGGGGCGAGCAGTACTTC
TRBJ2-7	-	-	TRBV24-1	CATSVSGLGEQYF	TGTGCCACCAGTGTCTCCGGACTGGGCGAGCAGTACTTC
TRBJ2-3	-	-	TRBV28	CASSLEGVGTDTQYF	TGTGCCAGCAGTTTGGAGGGAGTAGGCACAGATACGCAGTATTTT
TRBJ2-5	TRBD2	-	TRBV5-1	CASSLTSGREVGETQYF	TGCGCCAGCAGCTTGACTAGCGGGAGAGAGGTGGGAGAGACCCAGTACTTC
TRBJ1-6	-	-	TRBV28	CASSYEASILSPLHF	TGTGCCAGCAGTTACGAGGCATCAATACTTTCACCCCTCCACTTT
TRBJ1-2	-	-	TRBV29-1	CSVGQTGNYGYTF	TGCAGCGTTGGGCAGACGGGGAACTATGGCTACACCTTC
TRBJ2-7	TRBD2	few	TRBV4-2	CASSQDGAGVGYEQYF	TGTGCCAGCAGCCAAGATGGGGCGGGAGTGGGCTACGAGCAGTACTTC
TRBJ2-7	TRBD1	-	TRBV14	CASSQVSLKDRGSYEQYF	TGTGCCAGCAGCCAAGTTTCTCTTAAGGACAGGGGGTCTTACGAGCAGTACTTC
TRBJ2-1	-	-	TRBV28	CASRETPYNEQFF	TGTGCCAGCAGGGAGACTCCCTACAATGAGCAGTTCTTC
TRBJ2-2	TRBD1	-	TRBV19	CASRPGQITGELFF	TGTGCCAGTAGGCCGGGACAGATCACCGGGGAGCTGTTTTTT
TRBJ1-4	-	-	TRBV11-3	CASSIRDTDIRKLFF	TGTGCCAGCAGCATCCGGGACACCGATATCCGAAAACTGTTTTTT
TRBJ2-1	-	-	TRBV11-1	CASSPGKSSYNEQFF	TGTGCCAGCAGCCCAGGGAAGAGCTCCTACAATGAGCAGTTCTTC